This paragraph reports one TCR beta chain. The antigen is undetermined. Trimming cost V 0 bases and J 9 bases; bases outside gene matches: 2. This CDR3 spans 14 amino acids. Per germline, CDR1 KGHDR and CDR2 SFDVKD. The source of the sample is a study of response to subunit inactivated influenza vaccine. TCRdb processed the RT-PCR reads anew with MiXCR; each CDR3 protein has one entry. There are roughly 780,000 distinct CDR3 sequences in the sample; roughly 20% occur only once, and 11% lies in the top ten. Study-wide findings and caveats: The authors put forward the suggestion that each seasonal influenza vaccination may bring in only a limited number of new T cells.

The TCR was taken from a man aged 45-65 years who received an inactivated influenza vaccine. Sample: PBMCs from blood, taken around 5 days after vaccination. The chain links TRBV24-1 to TRBJ2-5; 11 bases align to TRBD1. The CDR3 DNA reads as TGTGCCACCAGTGATTTGAGGACAGGGGGCTCCCAGTACTTC. It is translated as CATSDLRTGGSQYF.